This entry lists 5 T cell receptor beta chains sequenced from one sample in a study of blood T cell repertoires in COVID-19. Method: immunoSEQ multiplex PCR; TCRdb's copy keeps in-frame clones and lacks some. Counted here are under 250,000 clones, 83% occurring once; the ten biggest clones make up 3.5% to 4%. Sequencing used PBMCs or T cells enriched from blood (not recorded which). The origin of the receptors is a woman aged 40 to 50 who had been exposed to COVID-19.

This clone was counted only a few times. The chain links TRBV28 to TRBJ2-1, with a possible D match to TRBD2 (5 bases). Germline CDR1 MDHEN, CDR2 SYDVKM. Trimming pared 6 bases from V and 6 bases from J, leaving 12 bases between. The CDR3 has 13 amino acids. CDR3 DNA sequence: TGTGCCAGCAGGGTCCTAGCCCCCAATGAGCAGTTCTTC. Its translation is CASRVLAPNEQFF.

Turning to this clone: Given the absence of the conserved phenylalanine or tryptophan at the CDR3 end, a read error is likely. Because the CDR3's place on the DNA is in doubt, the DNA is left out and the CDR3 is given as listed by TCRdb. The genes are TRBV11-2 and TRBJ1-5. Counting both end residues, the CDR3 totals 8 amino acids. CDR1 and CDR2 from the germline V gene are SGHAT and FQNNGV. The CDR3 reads CASSVRVM.

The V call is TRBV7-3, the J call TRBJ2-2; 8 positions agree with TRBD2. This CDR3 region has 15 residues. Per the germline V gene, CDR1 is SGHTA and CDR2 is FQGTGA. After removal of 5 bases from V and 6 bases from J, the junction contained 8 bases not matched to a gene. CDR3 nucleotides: TGTGCCAGCAGCCGGGGGGGCGCCGGCGCCGGGGAGCTGTTTTTT. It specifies CASSRGGAGAGELFF.

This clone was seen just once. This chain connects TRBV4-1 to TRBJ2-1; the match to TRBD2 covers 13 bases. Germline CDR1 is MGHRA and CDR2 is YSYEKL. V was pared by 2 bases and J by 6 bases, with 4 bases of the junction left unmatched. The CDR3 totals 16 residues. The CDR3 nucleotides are TGCGCCAGCAGCCAAACACTAGCGGGGGGGTCCAATGAGCAGTTCTTC. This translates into CASSQTLAGGSNEQFF.

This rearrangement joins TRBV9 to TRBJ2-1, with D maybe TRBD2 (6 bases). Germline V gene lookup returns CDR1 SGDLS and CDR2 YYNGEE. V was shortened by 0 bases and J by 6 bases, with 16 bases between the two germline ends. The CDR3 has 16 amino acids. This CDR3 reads CASSVGGTREVNEQFF. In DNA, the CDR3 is TGTGCCAGCAGCGTAGGGGGCACCAGGGAGGTCAATGAGCAGTTCTTC.